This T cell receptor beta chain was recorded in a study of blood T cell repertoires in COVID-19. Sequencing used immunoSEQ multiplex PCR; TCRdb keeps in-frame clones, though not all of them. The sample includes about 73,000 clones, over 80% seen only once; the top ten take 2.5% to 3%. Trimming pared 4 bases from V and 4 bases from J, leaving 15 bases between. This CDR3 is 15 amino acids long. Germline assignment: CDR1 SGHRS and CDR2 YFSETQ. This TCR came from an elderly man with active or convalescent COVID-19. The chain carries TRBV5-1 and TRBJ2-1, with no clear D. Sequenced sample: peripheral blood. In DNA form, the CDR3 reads TGCGCCAGCAGCCTGACTGGCAGAACTTACAATGAGCAGTTCTTC. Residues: CASSLTGRTYNEQFF.